These 13 T cell receptor beta chains share one sample of origin, sequenced in a study of blood T cell repertoires in COVID-19. Profiled with immunoSEQ multiplex PCR; TCRdb holds only in-frame clones, not every one. Here the sample spans 130,000 to 150,000 clones, around four fifths being singletons. The sequenced sample was PBMCs or T cells enriched from blood (not recorded which). The receptors originated from a woman between 40 and 50 years old who had recovered from COVID-19.

This clone was observed once. The V call is TRBV5-3, the J call TRBJ2-3; 11 nucleotides align to TRBD2. TRBV5-3 is given ORF status, its function remaining uncertain. The CDR3 is 17 amino acids. The V segment lost 3 bases and the J segment 6 bases; nucleotides outside the gene matches: 12. DNA for the CDR3: TGTGCCAGAAGCTCCTGGTTGGTAGCGGGAGGGGGTGATACGCAGTATTTT. Protein sequence: CARSSWLVAGGGDTQYF.

The genes are TRBV2 and TRBJ1-1; 7 positions agree with TRBD1. The CDR3 is 13 amino acids. J gave up 4 bases and V 6 bases, and 5 bases lay outside the gene matches. CDR1 and CDR2 (germline): SNHLY, FYNNEI. The CDR3 loop reads CASSEGAVTEAFF. In nucleotides, the CDR3 is TGTGCCAGCAGCGAGGGGGCGGTCACTGAAGCTTTCTTT.

The chain employs TRBV7-9 and TRBJ2-1; TRBD2 agrees at 7 bases. Looked up from germline, CDR1 is SEHNR and CDR2 is FQNEAQ (reference sequence). This CDR3 has 12 amino acids. Unmatched junction bases numbered 3, after V lost 5 bases and J lost 8 bases. CDR3 bases: TGTGCCAGCAGCCCAACTAGCGATGAGCAGTTCTTC. Translating it yields CASSPTSDEQFF.

The V and J genes are TRBV7-6 and TRBJ1-3; unclear D gene. V shed 4 bases and J shed 4 bases, with 8 bases lying between them. There are 13 residues in the CDR3. Germline lookup yields CDR1 SGHVS and CDR2 FNYEAQ. DNA for the CDR3: TGTGCCAGCAGCTCCGGCGGGGGAAACACCATATATTTT. Translated, it gives CASSSGGGNTIYF.

J is TRBJ2-1 and V is TRBV4-1; 10 bases are shared with TRBD2. J lost 4 bases, V lost 1 base, and 13 bases had no gene match. Germline V CDR1 and CDR2: MGHRA, YSYEKL. This CDR3 has 19 residues. The CDR3 sequence: CASSQAPLGKREGYNEQFF. The CDR3 DNA sequence: TGCGCCAGCAGCCAAGCCCCCCTTGGGAAGCGGGAGGGATACAATGAGCAGTTCTTC.

The V call is TRBV3-1 (or the pseudogene TRBV3-2), the J call TRBJ2-3, with 10 bases fitting TRBD2. The V and J ends lost 3 bases and 2 bases, in that order; junction bases with no gene match: 11. This CDR3 has 18 amino acids. The germline gives CDR1 LGHDT, CDR2 YNNKEL (reference sequence). CDR3 nucleotides: TGTGCCAGCAGCCACGGCCCTTCACTAGCGGGGCCCACAGATACGCAGTATTTT. This sequence encodes CASSHGPSLAGPTDTQYF.

This chain joins TRBV5-1 and TRBJ1-1; weak D call: TRBD1 (5 bases). The CDR3 is 14 amino acids. V lost 1 base to trimming and J lost 0 bases, with 7 bases between them. Germline V gene lookup returns CDR1 SGHRS and CDR2 YFSETQ. The CDR3 spells CASSLSGLNTEAFF. In nucleotides, the CDR3 is TGCGCCAGCAGCTTGTCAGGGTTGAACACTGAAGCTTTCTTT.

The chain links TRBV9 to TRBJ2-7; no reliable D call. V was pared by 1 base and J by 0 bases, with 11 bases between. This CDR3 has 15 residues. CDR1 SGDLS and CDR2 YYNGEE come from the germline V gene. The CDR3 loop is CASSVSLGDSYEQYF. The CDR3 region has the DNA TGTGCCAGCAGCGTAAGCCTCGGTGACTCCTACGAGCAGTACTTC.

The chain is built from TRBV7-8 and TRBJ2-7, with 7 positions matching TRBD2. The junction had 5 bases not matched to a gene; V was cut back by 1 base and J by 2 bases. Germline loops: CDR1 SGHVS, CDR2 FQNEAQ. This CDR3 region has 15 residues. The CDR3 DNA sequence: TGTGCCAGCAGCTTAGGGGCGGGAGCACCCTACGAGCAGTACTTC. This sequence encodes CASSLGAGAPYEQYF.

In its sample, this clone was seen a few times. This rearrangement joins TRBV6-5 to TRBJ1-2; no clear D gene. V was shortened by 4 bases and J by 6 bases, with 15 bases between the two germline ends. Per the germline V gene, CDR1 is MNHEY and CDR2 is SVGAGI. The CDR3 runs 14 residues. As DNA, the CDR3 is TGTGCCAGCAGTTCTCCCGGAGAGGGCGATGGCTACACCTTC. It is translated as CASSSPGEGDGYTF.

This chain links TRBV29-1 with TRBJ1-1, with TRBD1 identical over 7 bases. CDR1 is SQVTM, CDR2 ANQGSEA, per germline. V gave up 2 bases and J gave up 7 bases; unmatched junction bases: 7. The CDR3 is 13 amino acids. CDR3 in DNA: TGCAGCGTTGAAAGGGCAGGGGGAAATGAAGCTTTCTTT. This encodes CSVERAGGNEAFF.

This chain joins TRBV18 and TRBJ2-1; TRBD2 is a possible D gene (6 bases). Trimming took off 4 bases at V and 4 bases at J, with 29 bases between the two ends. The CDR3 loop spans 20 amino acids. CDR1 KGHSH and CDR2 LQKENI come from the germline V gene. This chain's CDR3 is CASSRFTLLAEGGLYNEQFF. The DNA of the CDR3 is TGTGCCAGCTCACGCTTTACGCTCTTGGCGGAGGGAGGATTATACAATGAGCAGTTCTTC.

The chain is built from TRBV5-1 and TRBJ2-7; TRBD1 agrees at 9 bases. CDR3 length: 15 residues. J lost 1 base, V lost 4 bases, and 6 bases had no gene match. The germline V gene encodes CDR1 SGHRS and CDR2 YFSETQ. DNA for the CDR3: TGCGCCAGCAGCCCGGACAGGGGCGGATCCTACGAGCAGTACTTC. As protein: CASSPDRGGSYEQYF. Complete variable domain (other parts from reference TRBV5-1 and TRBJ2-7): KAGVTQTPRYLIKTRGQQVTLSCSPISGHRSVSWYQQTPGQGLQFLFEYFSETQRNKGNFPGRFSGRQFSNSRSEMNVSTLELGDSALYLCASSPDRGGSYEQYFGPGTRLTVT.